The source of this T cell receptor beta chain is a study of beta chain features in type 1 diabetes. Study-wide background: Healthy donors resembled patients in age, gender and cell yields. Broader study findings: When Type 1 diabetes patients were examined, their TCRB CDR3s proved moderately but significantly shorter in all four CD4+ subsets. In comparison with healthy donors, patients had naive, central memory and Treg TCRB repertoires that appeared more similar.

Germline-derived CDR1 and CDR2 are MDHEN and SYDVKM. The CDR3 is 16 amino acids. Trimming cost V 3 bases and J 1 base; bases outside gene matches: 8. In regard to this clone: As yet, its antigen is unknown.

Every donor provided one heparinised blood draw, which averaged approximately 120 mL. Of the isolated RNA, all was reverse transcribed, and so the sequenced material was expressed TCRB transcripts. Sequenced by immunoSEQ multiplex PCR; TCRdb stores in-frame clones only, minus some. This table has some 240,000 clones, 15% to 20% appearing once. Material: naive CD4+ T cells from blood. The sequence came from a man aged 30 to 39 with type 1 diabetes. This chain uses TRBV28 with TRBJ2-5; the match to TRBD2 covers 7 bases. The CDR3 coding sequence is TGTGCCAGCAGTTTGGGGGGAGGGGTCGTCCAAGAGACCCAGTACTTC. Translation: CASSLGGGVVQETQYF.